The subject of this entry is one TCR beta chain. This entry belongs to a study of T cell changes during pregnancy in multiple sclerosis. This CDR3 spans 14 amino acids. Germline values: CDR1 SGHAT, CDR2 FQNNGV. Trimming removed 5 bases from V and 1 base from J, with 11 bases in between. This table comes from immunoSEQ multiplex PCR, and its TCRdb copy is limited to in-frame clones, with some not included. The profile covers about 35,000 clones, with about 91% appearing a single time and roughly 2.8% taken by the ten largest. The receptor was derived from a female donor in good health, enrolled as a control in a pregnancy study. J is TRBJ1-1 and V is TRBV11-2, with D maybe TRBD1 (6 bases). The material sequenced was CD4+ T cells from peripheral blood mononuclear cells, taken in the third trimester of pregnancy. The CDR3 sequence: CASSAGQRNTEAFF. The CDR3 DNA sequence: TGTGCCAGCAGCGCCGGACAGAGGAACACTGAAGCTTTCTTT.